This passage covers 23 T cell receptor beta chains from one sample sequenced in a study of Ad26.COV2.S vaccination and SARS-CoV-2 variants. Treatment in this sample: roughly 20 received Ad26.COV2.S at low or high dose, single or two shots; 5 received placebo; per-sample allocation not given. Vaccine and placebo recipients were sampled on day 63 after the first injection. TCRdb keeps only in-frame clones here, not all; method: immunoSEQ multiplex PCR. This table has around 400,000 clones, approximately 90% appearing once. The input for sequencing was peripheral blood, taken in a trial of Ad26.COV2.S vaccine versus placebo. The receptor source for this set is a person aged 18-65 years who received the Ad26.COV2.S COVID-19 vaccine or a placebo.

The chain recombines TRBV19 with TRBJ2-1; D possibly corresponds to TRBD2 (5 bases). The CDR3 runs 14 residues. Germline V gene data show CDR1 as LNHDA and CDR2 as SQIVND (reference sequence). V was trimmed by 5 bases and J by 9 bases, leaving 17 bases between them. In DNA, the CDR3 is TGTGCCAGTAGTCCGGACTCGTTGTACGGTGAGCAGTTCTTC. Protein: CASSPDSLYGEQFF.

The table lists this clone with a count of one. This may be a read error: a much more frequent sequence differs by one nucleotide. Additional DNA sequences in this sample encode the identical CDR3. The chain has TRBV5-6 and TRBJ1-4; D is unresolved. This CDR3 comprises 11 residues. In germline, CDR1 is SGHDT, CDR2 YYEEEE. Trimming removed 0 bases from V and 7 bases from J, with 1 base in between. CDR3 bases: TGTGCCAGCAGCTTGGGTGAAAAACTGTTTTTT. It codes for CASSLGEKLFF. The full variable domain, rest sourced from reference TRBV5-6 and TRBJ1-4, is DAGVTQSPTHLIKTRGQQVTLRCSPKSGHDTVSWYQQALGQGPQFIFQYYEEEERQRGNFPDRFSGHQFPNYSSELNVNALLLGDSALYLCASSLGEKLFFGSGTQLSVL.

The J gene is TRBJ1-3, the V gene TRBV7-8; TRBD1 matches at 8 bases. The germline V gene encodes CDR1 SGHVS and CDR2 FQNEAQ. This CDR3 is built from 16 residues. J lost 0 bases, V lost 0 bases, and 1 base had no gene match. Here the CDR3 reads CASSLATGGSGNTIYF. CDR3 bases: TGTGCCAGCAGCTTAGCTACAGGGGGCTCTGGAAACACCATATATTTT.

The chain couples TRBV15 to TRBJ2-1; the D is unclear. The CDR3 totals 14 residues. The V gene lost 1 base and the J gene lost 6 bases, with 10 bases spanning the gap. Germline V gene lookup returns CDR1 LNHNV and CDR2 YYDKDF (reference sequence). The DNA of the CDR3 is TGTGCCACCAGCAGAGTGGATATTTCCAATGAGCAGTTCTTC. This sequence encodes CATSRVDISNEQFF.

The rearrangement uses TRBV9 and TRBJ1-1; D is undetermined. V shed 2 bases and J shed 6 bases, with 14 bases lying between them. The CDR3 is 14 residues long. From germline, CDR1 is SGDLS and CDR2 YYNGEE. CDR3 residues: CASSVDPEVAEAFF. In nucleotides, the CDR3 is TGTGCCAGCAGCGTGGATCCAGAGGTCGCTGAAGCTTTCTTT.

This chain links TRBV6-2 or TRBV6-3 with TRBJ2-3; 7 nucleotides align to TRBD2. Germline values: CDR1 MNHEY, CDR2 SVGEGT. The CDR3 runs to 15 residues. With V trimmed by 5 bases and J by 5 bases, 10 bases remained unmatched. CDR3 DNA sequence: TGTGCCAGCAGTCAAGCGGGAAGGAGTAGAGATACGCAGTATTTT. It translates to CASSQAGRSRDTQYF.

The V gene is TRBV27, the J gene TRBJ1-5; D remains unclear. Trimming took off 5 bases at V and 3 bases at J, with 11 bases between the two ends. CDR1 MNHEY and CDR2 SMNVEV come from the germline V gene (reference sequence). The CDR3 consists of 14 residues. CDR3 region: CASSQLGPNQPQHF. CDR3 coding DNA: TGTGCCAGCAGTCAATTGGGTCCCAATCAGCCCCAGCATTTT.

The J gene is TRBJ2-1, the V gene TRBV12-2. TRBV12-2 has pseudogene status. The CDR3 has 15 amino acids. The CDR3 sequence is CASPKRKSSYNEQFF. In DNA, the CDR3 is TGTGCAAGTCCGAAAAGGAAGAGCTCCTACAATGAGCAGTTCTTC.

In DNA form, the CDR3 reads TGTGCCAGCAGGGAGACAGGGGGCCGGGGAGAAAAACTGTTTTTT. This codes for CASRETGGRGEKLFF. V gene TRBV6-5 combines with J gene TRBJ1-4, with 10 positions matching TRBD1. The CDR3 spans 15 residues. Trimming took 6 bases from V and 8 from J; bases not matched to a gene: 9. Germline CDR1 is MNHEY and CDR2 is SVGAGI.

The CDR3 loop is CASRPGTHNSPLHF. The CDR3 DNA is TGTGCCAGCAGACCCGGGACACACAATTCACCCCTCCACTTT. The chain has TRBV28 and TRBJ1-6, with D possibly matching TRBD1 (6 bases). The CDR3 sequence is 14 residues long. The V gene lost 6 bases and the J gene lost 7 bases, with 13 bases spanning the gap. Germline V lookup: CDR1 MDHEN, CDR2 SYDVKM.

The V gene is TRBV7-3, the J gene TRBJ2-5, with 14 bases identical to TRBD2. The CDR3 loop spans 17 amino acids. Trimming at V came to 4 bases and at J to 5 bases, leaving 9 bases not matched to a gene. Germline lookup yields CDR1 SGHTA and CDR2 FQGTGA. Here the CDR3 DNA reads TGTGCCAGCAGCTCACCGGGACTAGCGGGAGTAGGGGAGACCCAGTACTTC. Amino acids: CASSSPGLAGVGETQYF.

This chain uses TRBV4-1 with TRBJ2-7; either TRBD1 or TRBD2 may supply D (5 bases each). Trimming cost V 1 base and J 0 bases, with 10 bases left between them. CDR1 is MGHRA, CDR2 YSYEKL, per germline. The CDR3 spans 15 residues. CDR3: CASSQAGALSYEQYF. In nucleotides, the CDR3 is TGCGCCAGCAGCCAAGCCGGGGCTCTCTCCTACGAGCAGTACTTC.

This chain joins TRBV30 and TRBJ2-1; 13 nucleotides align to TRBD2. Germline V CDR1 and CDR2: GTSNPN, SVGIG (reference sequence). The CDR3 runs 12 residues. J lost 9 bases, V lost 8 bases, and 4 bases had no gene match. Written as DNA, the CDR3 is TGTGCCGGGGGACTAGCGGGAAGTGAGCAGTTCTTC. Translation gives CAGGLAGSEQFF.

This clone was counted only a few times. The J gene is TRBJ2-7, the V gene TRBV28, with D maybe TRBD2 (5 bases). The germline V and J ends were trimmed by 2 bases and 5 bases, with 13 bases remaining between them. This CDR3 is built from 14 residues. Germline V gives CDR1 MDHEN, CDR2 SYDVKM. The chain's CDR3 is CASSLIRESNEQYF. The CDR3 DNA is TGTGCCAGCAGTTTAATCCGGGAAAGTAACGAGCAGTACTTC.

V is TRBV11-3 and J is TRBJ2-5; D is possibly TRBD2 (5 bases). The V gene's germline CDR1 is SGHNT and CDR2 YENEEA. The CDR3 runs 15 residues. V was clipped by 1 base and J by 2 bases, with 11 bases between them. CDR3 nucleotide sequence: TGTGCCAGCAGCTTAGCGGGAATGGCGCAAGAGACCCAGTACTTC. Translated: CASSLAGMAQETQYF.

The rearrangement uses TRBV25-1 and TRBJ2-1; no firm D call. Germline V gene lookup returns CDR1 MGHDK and CDR2 SYGVNS. V gave up 2 bases and J gave up 7 bases, with 3 bases separating them. The CDR3 has 11 residues. CDR3 sequence (DNA): TGTGCCAGCAGTGAAGAGAATGAGCAGTTCTTC. Protein sequence: CASSEENEQFF.

The chain is built from TRBV10-3 and TRBJ1-1; no definite D call. The CDR3 is 13 amino acids. Germline V gene lookup returns CDR1 ENHRY and CDR2 SYGVKD. The V end lost 4 bases, the J end lost 1 base, and 7 bases lay between the germline ends. The CDR3 region has the DNA TGTGCCATCAGTGCGACGCGGAACACTGAAGCTTTCTTT. It yields the protein CAISATRNTEAFF.

This clone appeared a single time. The chain has TRBV7-2 and TRBJ2-7; unclear D gene. Germline CDR1 reads SGHTA; CDR2 reads FQGNSA. The CDR3 covers 12 residues. V dropped 0 bases and J dropped 7 bases, with 7 bases sitting between them. This CDR3 is CASSLAGSEQYF. The DNA for the CDR3 is TGTGCCAGCAGCTTAGCGGGGTCGGAGCAGTACTTC.

The V and J genes are TRBV4-1 and TRBJ2-7; unclear D gene. The CDR3 runs to 14 residues. V lost 1 base and J 1 base, leaving 8 bases between the germline ends. Germline V gene lookup returns CDR1 MGHRA and CDR2 YSYEKL. The CDR3 is CASSQGPPSYEQYF. The CDR3 DNA follows: TGCGCCAGCAGCCAAGGGCCCCCGTCCTACGAGCAGTACTTC.

V is TRBV7-2 and J is TRBJ1-1, with 7 bases matching TRBD1. After removal of 5 bases from V and 0 bases from J, the junction contained 3 bases not matched to a gene. The CDR3 runs to 14 residues. Germline CDR1 is SGHTA and CDR2 is FQGNSA. The DNA for the CDR3 is TGTGCCAGCAGCAAGGACAGGCTGAACACTGAAGCTTTCTTT. Protein sequence: CASSKDRLNTEAFF.

This clone was counted between two and nine times. This chain uses TRBV2 with TRBJ1-1; 7 nucleotides align to TRBD1. This CDR3 has 13 amino acids. V dropped 8 bases and J dropped 0; count of bases not matched to a gene: 3. Germline CDR1 SNHLY, CDR2 FYNNEI. CDR3 in DNA: TGTGCCAGCCGGGGACAGTTGAACACTGAAGCTTTCTTT. As protein: CASRGQLNTEAFF.

J is TRBJ1-2 and V is TRBV6-4; possibly TRBD1 for D (5 bases). The germline CDR1 and CDR2 sequences are MRHNA and SNTAGT. Trimming left V 4 bases short and J 2 bases short, with 11 bases between. CDR3 length equals 14 residues. The CDR3 sequence: CASSAGTSNYGYTF. CDR3 in DNA: TGTGCCAGCAGTGCCGGGACGTCCAACTATGGCTACACCTTC.

This clone was observed a single time. The chain has TRBV30 and TRBJ1-1, with D possibly matching TRBD1 (6 bases). This CDR3 contains 11 residues. Trimming took 1 base from V and 10 from J, leaving 10 bases between them. Germline assignment: CDR1 GTSNPN and CDR2 SVGIG (reference sequence). In DNA form, the CDR3 reads TGTGCCTGGAGTGACAGGGCGGTAGCTTTCTTT. Translated, it gives CAWSDRAVAFF.